This record covers a single T cell receptor beta chain. The data belong to a study of blood T cell repertoires in COVID-19. TCRdb's table, derived via immunoSEQ multiplex PCR, lists solely in-frame clones and lacks some. The table records roughly 350,000 clones, 80% to 90% of them present only once. V lost 0 bases, J lost 7 bases, and 15 bases lay in between. This CDR3 region has 15 residues. Germline loops: CDR1 LGHNA, CDR2 YSLEER. The material sequenced was peripheral blood. The chain recombines TRBV4-3 with TRBJ1-2; D call uncertain. This clonotype was sampled from a woman aged 45-65 years with COVID-19, enrolled during active disease. Here the CDR3 DNA reads TGCGCCAGCAGCCAAGATTTGGCCCCACGCGGTGGCTACACCTTC. Translated: CASSQDLAPRGGYTF.